The source of this T cell receptor beta chain is a study of cytomegalovirus exposure and HLA in healthy donors (dated by TCRdb to about 2017). Background for the entire study: According to an earlier analysis of several hundred of the donors, about 180 million T cells yielded roughly 110 million unique TCR beta sequences and 276 Gb of sequence data. Using immunosequencing, the study profiled T cell repertoires from around 680 subjects and related those repertoires to cytomegalovirus serostatus. About 280 gigabases of sequencing data and around 80 million unique TCR sequences made up an early release that covered approximately 650 HLA-typed donors. Among a few hundred genotyped donors of the cohort, an average of roughly 240,000 unique TCR beta nucleotide sequences were sequenced per donor, roughly 20% of them non-productive. HLA typing covered class I and class II loci at four-digit resolution. Every discovery cohort repertoire had been produced on one sequencing platform. In an earlier analysis of 587 of the donors, high-throughput TCR beta sequencing was used to judge whether each TCR beta V gene segment behaved as functional or pseudogenic. The study aimed to test whether cataloging public T cell receptors could reveal signatures of past pathogen exposure. A later genetic analysis used genome-wide SNP genotypes for about three fifths of the 666 donors, treating that subset as a discovery cohort. Several DR-DQ haplotypes were treated as single units for association and clustering because of strong linkage in the cohort. Besides the first cohort of 666 subjects, a separate validation cohort made up of 120 different subjects was used. Donor age, sex, ethnicity and CMV serostatus were compiled alongside the repertoire data. Of the approximately 400 genotyped donors, over 65% fell in the genetic ancestry cluster associated with self-reported Caucasian donors. The number of donors typed differed by locus, with about 629-630 for A, B, C, DRB1 and DQB1, around 560 for DQA1, 600 to 610 for DPA1, and under 490 for DPB1. A later analysis re-examined previously published TCR beta repertoires from just over 650 donors and added high-resolution HLA genotyping to investigate patterns of TCR occurrence. Rather than using new phenotypic data, the later analysis identified candidate immune exposures from TCR beta sequences and from how often those sequences occurred across donors. To predict cytomegalovirus infection status, the study brought together high-throughput TCR immunosequencing, statistical association of individual TCRs with disease status, and machine learning.

Here V drops 1 base and J drops 6 bases, and the junction holds 6 bases not matched to any gene. The CDR3 goes from the cysteine to the phenylalanine over 15 residues. CDR3 DNA only is kept here, 45 bases in frame from base 1. CDR1 MNHEY and CDR2 SMNVEV were looked up in the germline V gene (reference sequence). Libraries came from the immunoSEQ multiplex PCR assay. The multiplex PCR relied on a mix of 60 forward primers for TCR Vbeta segments and 13 reverse primers for TCR Jbeta segments. The CDR3 region of rearranged TCR beta genes was amplified from genomic DNA by a multiplex PCR assay. The Illumina HiSeq System was used to sequence the amplified TCR beta libraries as 87-base-pair reads. The authors' analysis ran thus. A later analysis tallied roughly 76 million unique TCR beta chains across the 666 repertoires, and about 10 million of those chains were shared by two or more donors. Raw reads were error-corrected and collapsed into unique sequences with a nearest-neighbor algorithm that merged closely related sequences to remove PCR and sequencing errors. V, D and J gene segments were assigned by aligning CDR3 sequences to IMGT reference sequences. For a sequence to be retained, a match of at least six nucleotides to both a V gene segment and a J gene segment was required. Rearrangements were called productive when the CDR3 lacked stop codons and stayed in frame with V and J; all others were non-productive. CDR3 was defined by IMGT convention, running from the second conserved V-encoded cysteine to the conserved J-encoded phenylalanine. In an earlier analysis of more than 550 of the donors, sequences lacking an unambiguous match to a single V gene segment were excluded. In an earlier analysis of 587 of the donors, V segments were called functional above 56.7% productive rearrangements and were called segregating when the between-donor standard deviation exceeded 5%. A statistical classification framework was built for diagnosing cytomegalovirus status from the catalog of TCR beta chain sequences. A later analysis assigned V and J genes by comparing TCR nucleotide sequences with IMGT/GENE-DB human TR gene sequences. In a later analysis, CDR3 sequences and most-parsimonious VDJ recombination scenarios were assigned using the TCRdist pipeline. A later analysis defined each TCR beta chain by its CDR3 amino acid sequence plus V-gene family, and excluded reads lacking a unique V-gene family. A later analysis removed several hundred highly shared, low-generation-probability nucleotide sequences to deal with suspected cross-contamination and a sequencing artifact. A later analysis calculated a clonal expansion index for each public chain from normalized within-repertoire ranks of inferred template counts. A later analysis computed generation probabilities with a VDJ recombination model fitted to out-of-frame rearrangements, and checked the results against IGoR. In a later analysis, TCR-TCR, TCR-HLA and TCR-CMV co-occurrence was scored with hypergeometric tests, and a repertoire-size bias correction was applied to TCR pairs. A later analysis estimated false discovery rates by permuting HLA or CMV assignments 20 times. In a later analysis, co-occurring TCRs were grouped using DBSCAN, and TCRdist sequence similarity was added for clustering within HLA-allele-positive subsets. Repertoires with fewer than 30,000 or more than 120,000 public chains were left out of co-occurrence clustering, as were a handful of repertoires with anomalous nucleotide sharing. Here the immuneACCESS table is served through TCRdb, limited to in-frame sequences with V and J called. Missing clones are a known gap in these copies; in checked studies unresolved V genes cover under half, and the rest lacks a known reason. V and J calls and clone size come straight from that table; D and trimming were deduced from the DNA. The sample includes tens of thousands of clones, with roughly 78% observed a single time. Jointly, the top ten make up around 4.3% of the sample.

Comment on this clone: Its antigen remains undetermined. Base qualities are missing; no much larger clone stands one base away.

The full study reports these points: The classifier was reported to diagnose cytomegalovirus status with high specificity and sensitivity in both the original and validation cohorts. In a later analysis, TCR association rates were found to vary across HLA loci, with the most associated TCRs seen for DRB1 alleles and the fewest for HLA-C alleles. It was suggested by the authors that the approach could potentially be generalized to other disease states and immunological phenotypes. In vitro tests confirmed that a few of the cytomegalovirus-associated TCR beta chains recognize cytomegalovirus antigens. In a later genetic analysis, a missense DCLRE1C variant was associated with V-gene and J-gene trimming of TCR beta chains, and the association was replicated in an independent cohort. Most TCR sequences were observed very rarely across donors, whereas some public TCRs were present in many individuals. In the study, around 150 TCR beta chains were listed as associated with cytomegalovirus. A later analysis found that most CMV-associated TCR beta chains appeared HLA-restricted, with HLA associations seemingly driven largely by CMV exposure. Correlated functional status among segregating V segments might be attributable to linkage disequilibrium, but an unknown experimental factor could not be ruled out. According to a later analysis, parvovirus B19, influenza, CMV and Epstein-Barr virus appeared linked to several top co-occurrence clusters. Only TCR beta chains were sequenced in this cohort, and the absence of alpha or paired-chain data limited detectable features. A further reported finding was that TCR beta sequences accurately predicted the HLA-A and HLA-B alleles for most subjects in the first cohort. Presence/absence analyses assumed roughly uniform sequencing depth across donors, an assumption that may not hold. In a later genetic analysis, fewer N-insertions in productive TCRs were reported among donors in an Asian-associated ancestry cluster than the 666-donor mean. Some IMGT-functional V segments, including TRBV6-2 and TRBV6-3, could not be distinguished by the 87-base-pair reads and were therefore excluded. About 15 rarely observed V segments, including chromosome 9 orphons, were excluded from the earlier analysis of approximately 500 of the donors because counts were too low. Compared with equally common non-associated chains, HLA-associated TCR beta chains in a later analysis were more clonally expanded and had lower generation probabilities. At a false discovery rate of 0.05, a later analysis linked 15,000 to 20,000 TCR beta sequences to specific HLA alleles. In an earlier analysis of about 540 of the donors, most TCR beta V segments were observed in productive rearrangements about 87% or about 30% of the time, broadly matching IMGT annotations. The only immune exposure information available for the cohort was CMV serostatus. When HLA alleles, especially DR and DQ, strongly co-occurred, attributing TCR associations to individual alleles was difficult. Because some donors lacked HLA typing at each locus, the association tests relied only on the typed subset. A group of highly shared sequence variants was considered likely to be a technical artifact of the sequencing pipeline.

In total, about 650 healthy bone marrow donors made up the cohort. At the time of sampling, all cohort members were nominally healthy, though unrecorded immune exposures were likely present. The donor tested CMV seronegative and was one of the 352 seronegative cohort members. Each donor provided a peripheral blood sample, and peripheral blood mononuclear cells were used for TCR beta sequencing. The Qiagen DNeasy Blood Extraction Kit was used to extract genomic DNA from the blood cell samples. This TCR derives from a man aged 35-49 years in good health and CMV-seronegative. Material for sequencing was PBMCs. The chain couples TRBV27 to TRBJ2-1, with TRBD2 identical over 7 junction bases. The CDR3 sequence is CASSLFREVGNEQFF. Read as DNA, the sequence is TGTGCCAGCAGTTTATTCCGGGAGGTGGGCAATGAGCAGTTCTTC.